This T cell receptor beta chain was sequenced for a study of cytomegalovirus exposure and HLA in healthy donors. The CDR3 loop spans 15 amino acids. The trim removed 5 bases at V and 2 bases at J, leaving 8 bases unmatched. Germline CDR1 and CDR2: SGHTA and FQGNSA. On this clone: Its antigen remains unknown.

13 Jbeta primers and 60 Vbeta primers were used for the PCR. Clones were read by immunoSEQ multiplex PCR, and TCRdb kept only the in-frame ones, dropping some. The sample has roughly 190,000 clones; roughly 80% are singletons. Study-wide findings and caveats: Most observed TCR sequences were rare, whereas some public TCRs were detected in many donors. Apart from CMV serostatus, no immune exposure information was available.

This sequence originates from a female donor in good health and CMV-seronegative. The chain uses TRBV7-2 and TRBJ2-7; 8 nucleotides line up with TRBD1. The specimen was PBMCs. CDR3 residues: CASSIQGELTYEQYF. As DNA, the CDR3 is TGTGCCAGCAGCATACAGGGGGAGTTAACCTACGAGCAGTACTTC.